Sequencing of this T cell receptor (beta chain) was carried out in a study of long-term antiretroviral therapy in people with HIV. Survey-level resolution applied to immunoSEQ assay v3.0. Per sample, sequencing targeted roughly 40,000-55,000 T-cell genomes. The method was immunoSEQ multiplex PCR; TCRdb's version includes in-frame clones alone and lacks a portion of them. Of some 25,000 clones in the sample, 80% to 90% were seen once. Study results and caveats: Blood dating 2004 to 2017 may reflect older ART regimens.

Worth noting for this clone: Its antigen is still unknown.

There were no participants with HIV treated outside the United States. The specimen was unsorted PBMCs, collected 3 years after starting antiretroviral therapy. This TCR derives from a man aged 35-49 years with HIV.

CDR3 sequence reads: CASRGQGISNQPQHF. The DNA of the CDR3 is TGTGCCAGCCGGGGACAGGGGATAAGCAATCAGCCCCAGCATTTT. The chain combines TRBV6-1 with TRBJ1-5; 10 positions match TRBD1. The junction had 5 bases not matched to a gene; V was cut back by 8 bases and J by 1 base. This CDR3 region has 15 residues. Germline CDR1 is MNHNS and CDR2 is SASEGT.